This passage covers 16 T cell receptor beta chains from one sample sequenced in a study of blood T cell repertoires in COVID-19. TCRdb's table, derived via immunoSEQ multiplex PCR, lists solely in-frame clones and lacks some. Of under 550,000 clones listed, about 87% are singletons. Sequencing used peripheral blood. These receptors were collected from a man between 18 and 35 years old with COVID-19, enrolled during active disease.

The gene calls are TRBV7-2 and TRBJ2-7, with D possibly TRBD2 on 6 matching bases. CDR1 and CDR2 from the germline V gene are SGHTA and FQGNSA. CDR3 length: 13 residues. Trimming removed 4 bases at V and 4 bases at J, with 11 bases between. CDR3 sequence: CASSSTRTYEQYF. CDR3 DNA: TGTGCCAGCAGCTCGACTAGAACTTACGAGCAGTACTTC.

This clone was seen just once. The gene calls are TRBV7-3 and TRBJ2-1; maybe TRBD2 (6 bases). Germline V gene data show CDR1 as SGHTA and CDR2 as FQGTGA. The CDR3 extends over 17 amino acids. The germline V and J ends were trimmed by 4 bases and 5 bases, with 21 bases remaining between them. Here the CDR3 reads CASSSPTGGGIHNEQFF. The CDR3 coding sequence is TGTGCCAGCAGCTCACCCACAGGCGGCGGGATACACAATGAGCAGTTCTTC.

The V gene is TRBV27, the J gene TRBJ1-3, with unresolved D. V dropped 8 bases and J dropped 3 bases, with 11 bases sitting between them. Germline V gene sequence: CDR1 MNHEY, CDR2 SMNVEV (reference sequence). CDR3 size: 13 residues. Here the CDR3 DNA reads TGTGCCAGCGTAAGCCCCGATGGAAACACCATATATTTT. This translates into CASVSPDGNTIYF.

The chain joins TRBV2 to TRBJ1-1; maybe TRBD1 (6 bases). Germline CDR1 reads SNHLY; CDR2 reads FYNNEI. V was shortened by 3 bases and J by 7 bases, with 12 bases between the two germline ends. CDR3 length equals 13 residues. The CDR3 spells CASSDRGWGEAFF. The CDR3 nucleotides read TGTGCCAGCAGTGACAGGGGATGGGGTGAAGCTTTCTTT. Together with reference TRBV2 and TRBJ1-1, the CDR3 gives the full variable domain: EPEVTQTPSHQVTQMGQEVILRCVPISNHLYFYWYRQILGQKVEFLVSFYNNEISEKSEIFDDQFSVERPDGSNFTLKIRSTKLEDSAMYFCASSDRGWGEAFFGQGTRLTVV.

DNA of the CDR3: TGTGCCAGTAGTATAGGTGGCAGGGGGCTGGAGGAAGCTTTCTTT. Amino acids: CASSIGGRGLEEAFF. This rearrangement joins TRBV19 to TRBJ1-1; 8 bases are shared with TRBD1. The CDR3 consists of 15 residues. V gave up 1 base and J gave up 8 bases; unmatched junction bases: 9. From germline, CDR1 is LNHDA and CDR2 SQIVND (reference sequence).

CDR3 sequence: CASGQGGSTDTQYF. CDR3 sequence (DNA): TGTGCCAGTGGACAGGGAGGAAGCACAGATACGCAGTATTTT. The genes are TRBV2 and TRBJ2-3; 8 positions agree with TRBD1. V lost 9 bases and J lost 0; bases outside the gene matches: 5. The germline gives CDR1 SNHLY, CDR2 FYNNEI. The CDR3 sequence is 14 residues long. The full variable domain, with the rest looked up from reference TRBV2 and TRBJ2-3, is EPEVTQTPSHQVTQMGQEVILRCVPISNHLYFYWYRQILGQKVEFLVSFYNNEISEKSEIFDDQFSVERPDGSNFTLKIRSTKLEDSAMYFCASGQGGSTDTQYFGPGTRLTVL.

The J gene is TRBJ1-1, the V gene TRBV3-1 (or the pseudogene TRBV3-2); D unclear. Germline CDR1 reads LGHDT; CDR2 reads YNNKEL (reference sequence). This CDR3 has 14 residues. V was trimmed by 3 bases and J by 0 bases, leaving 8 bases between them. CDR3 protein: CASSHSVMNTEAFF. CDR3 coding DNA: TGTGCCAGCAGCCATTCGGTTATGAACACTGAAGCTTTCTTT.

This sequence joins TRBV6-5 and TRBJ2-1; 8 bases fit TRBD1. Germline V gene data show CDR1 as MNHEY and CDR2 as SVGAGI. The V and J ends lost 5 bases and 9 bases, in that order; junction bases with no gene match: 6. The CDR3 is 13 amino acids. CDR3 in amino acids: CASSTYRGTEQFF. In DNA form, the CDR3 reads TGTGCCAGCAGTACATACAGGGGGACTGAGCAGTTCTTC.

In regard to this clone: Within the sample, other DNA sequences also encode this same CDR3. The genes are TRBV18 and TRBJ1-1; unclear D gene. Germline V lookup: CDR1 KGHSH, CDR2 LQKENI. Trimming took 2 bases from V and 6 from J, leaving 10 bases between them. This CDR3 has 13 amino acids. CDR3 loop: CASSPSAGSEAFF. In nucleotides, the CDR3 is TGTGCCAGCTCACCATCCGCGGGATCTGAAGCTTTCTTT.

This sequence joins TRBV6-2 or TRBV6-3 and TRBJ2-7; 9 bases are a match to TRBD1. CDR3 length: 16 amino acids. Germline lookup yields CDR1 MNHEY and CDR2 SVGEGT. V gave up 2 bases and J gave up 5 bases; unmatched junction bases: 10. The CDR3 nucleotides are TGTGCCAGCAGTTACCATTTCTCGACAGGGGGTCACGAGCAGTACTTC. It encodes CASSYHFSTGGHEQYF.

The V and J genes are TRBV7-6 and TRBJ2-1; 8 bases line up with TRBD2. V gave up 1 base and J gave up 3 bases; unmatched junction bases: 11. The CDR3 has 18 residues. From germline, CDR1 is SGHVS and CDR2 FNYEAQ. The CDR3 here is CASSLGRGTSGDYNEQFF. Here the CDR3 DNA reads TGTGCCAGCAGCTTAGGAAGAGGAACTAGCGGAGACTACAATGAGCAGTTCTTC.

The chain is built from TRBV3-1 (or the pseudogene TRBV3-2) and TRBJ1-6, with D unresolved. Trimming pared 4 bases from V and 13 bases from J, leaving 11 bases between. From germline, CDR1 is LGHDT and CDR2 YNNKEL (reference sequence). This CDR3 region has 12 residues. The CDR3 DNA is TGTGCCAGCAGCCCCCTCTTTATGCCCCTCCACTTT. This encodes CASSPLFMPLHF.

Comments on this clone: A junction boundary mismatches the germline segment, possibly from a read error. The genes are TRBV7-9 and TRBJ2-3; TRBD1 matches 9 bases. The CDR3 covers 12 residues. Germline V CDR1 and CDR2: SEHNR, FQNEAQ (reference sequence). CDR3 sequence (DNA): TGTGCCAGCAGCCCCGGCGGGGACAGGGCAACTTTT. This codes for CASSPGGDRATF.

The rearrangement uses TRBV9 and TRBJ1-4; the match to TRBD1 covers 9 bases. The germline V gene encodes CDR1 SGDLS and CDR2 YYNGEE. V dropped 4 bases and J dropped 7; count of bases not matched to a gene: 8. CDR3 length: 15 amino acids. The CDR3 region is CASSPWTGDGEKLFF. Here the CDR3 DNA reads TGTGCCAGCAGCCCCTGGACAGGGGACGGTGAAAAACTGTTTTTT.

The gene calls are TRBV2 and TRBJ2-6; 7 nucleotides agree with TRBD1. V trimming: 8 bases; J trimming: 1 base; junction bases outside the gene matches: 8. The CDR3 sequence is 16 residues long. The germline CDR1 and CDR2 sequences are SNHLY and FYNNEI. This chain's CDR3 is CASGGQSLSGANVLTF. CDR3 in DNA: TGTGCCAGCGGGGGACAGTCGCTTTCTGGGGCCAACGTCCTGACTTTC.

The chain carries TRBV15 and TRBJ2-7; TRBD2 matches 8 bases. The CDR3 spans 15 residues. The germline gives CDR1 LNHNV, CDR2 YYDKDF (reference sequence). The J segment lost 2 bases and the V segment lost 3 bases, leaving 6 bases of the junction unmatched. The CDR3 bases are TGTGCCACCAGCAGTCTGGCGGGAGGAACCTACGAGCAGTACTTC. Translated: CATSSLAGGTYEQYF.